One sample yielded the 25 T cell receptor beta chains listed below, sequenced in a study of metastatic and nonmetastatic thyroid tumors. Through MiXCR, TCRdb re-clonotyped the PCR reads. The sample carries about 21,000 clones, 28% recorded once. Until they underwent thyroid surgery, no patient had received any treatment. Sequencing was done on a sample of tumor tissue. Source of these receptors: a male donor with papillary thyroid cancer or a benign thyroid nodule (not recorded which). Some clones in this sample may be carry-over from other donors' samples.

The sample holds one count of this clone. This chain links TRBV11-1 with TRBJ2-1; 12 bases match TRBD2. V lost 5 bases to trimming and J lost 8 bases; unmatched junction nucleotides: 10. Looked up from germline, CDR1 is SGHAT and CDR2 is FQDESV (reference sequence). CDR3 length equals 16 residues. The CDR3 region has the DNA TGTGCCAGCAGCCGTTCTAGCGGGGGGGCGTGGGATGAGCAGTTCTTC. As protein: CASSRSSGGAWDEQFF. Looking up the rest from reference TRBV11-1 and TRBJ2-1 gives the full variable domain: EAEVAQSPRYKITEKSQAVAFWCDPISGHATLYWYRQILGQGPELLVQFQDESVVDDSQLPKDRFSAERLKGVDSTLKIQPAELGDSAMYLCASSRSSGGAWDEQFFGPGTRLTVL.

This clone was counted a few times. V usage is TRBV28 and J usage is TRBJ1-2; perhaps TRBD1 as D (6 bases). Looked up from germline, CDR1 is MDHEN and CDR2 is SYDVKM. CDR3 length: 13 residues. Trimming removed 4 bases at V and 6 bases at J, with 12 bases between. CDR3 in amino acids: CASSSSQGDGYTF. The CDR3 coding sequence is TGTGCCAGCAGTTCCTCACAGGGCGATGGCTACACCTTC.

This clone occurred many times. A much larger clone differs from this one at a single base, so this may be a read error. The identical CDR3 is also encoded by other nucleotide sequences in the sample. This chain uses TRBV4-2 with TRBJ2-7; 8 nucleotides line up with TRBD2. CDR1 LGHNA and CDR2 YNFKEQ come from the germline V gene. The CDR3 has 20 amino acids. In DNA form, the CDR3 reads TGTGCCAGCAGCCAAGATGCGCTGGGGATTCGGACTAGCCCGACTAGCGAGCAATACTTC. Protein product: CASSQDALGIRTSPTSEQYF.

Regarding this clone: A junction boundary mismatches the germline segment, possibly from a read error. The chain employs TRBV7-9 and TRBJ1-1; no clear D gene. CDR1 is SEHNR and CDR2 is FQNEAQ in the germline V gene (reference sequence). The CDR3 contains 13 residues. The CDR3 DNA is TGTGCCAGCAGCTTATACGGGAACACTGGTGCTTTATTT. Amino acids: CASSLYGNTGALF.

V and J are TRBV10-3 and TRBJ1-6; D is uncertain. Trimming removed 0 bases at V and 8 bases at J, with 17 bases between. Germline assignment: CDR1 ENHRY and CDR2 SYGVKD. The CDR3 loop spans 17 amino acids. The CDR3 DNA reads as TGTGCCATCAGTGAGTCGTCTTCTGGGTCCTCGGATTCACCCCTCCACTTT. Translation gives CAISESSSGSSDSPLHF.

This clone is labeled medium-sized. At the DNA level, this CDR3 is encoded by other sequences in the same sample as well. The genes are TRBV12-3 or TRBV12-4 and TRBJ2-7, with D unresolved. The CDR3 spans 11 residues. V lost 7 bases to trimming and J lost 5 bases, with 9 bases between them. The CDR3 spells CASTPGDEQYF. CDR3 DNA: TGTGCCAGCACCCCTGGGGACGAGCAGTACTTC.

The rearrangement links TRBV28 to TRBJ1-1; no clear D. Trimming took off 3 bases at V and 14 bases at J, with 19 bases between the two ends. The V gene's germline CDR1 is MDHEN and CDR2 SYDVKM. The CDR3 spans 13 residues. The CDR3 DNA sequence: TGTGCCAGCAGTTTGGGGATGAACACTGAAGACTTCTTT. Encoded protein: CASSLGMNTEDFF.

The genes are TRBV20-1 and TRBJ2-1; TRBD2 agrees at 12 bases. V lost 5 bases and J lost 6; bases outside the gene matches: 8. Germline CDR1 reads DFQATT; CDR2 reads SNEGSKA (reference sequence). This CDR3 spans 15 amino acids. The CDR3 here is CSARSPSGRANEQFF. DNA for the CDR3: TGCAGTGCTCGCTCACCTAGCGGGAGGGCCAATGAGCAGTTCTTC.

This chain joins TRBV7-9 and TRBJ1-3; D uncertain. The CDR3 is 15 residues long. Trimming removed 6 bases from V and 4 bases from J, with 16 bases in between. CDR1 is SEHNR and CDR2 is FQNEAQ in the germline V gene (reference sequence). The DNA for the CDR3 is TGTGCCAGCAGGCAACGAACGGATTCCGGAAACACCATATATTTT. It yields the protein CASRQRTDSGNTIYF. The complete variable domain, with remaining parts taken from reference TRBV7-9 and TRBJ1-3, reads DTGVSQNPRHKITKRGQNVTFRCDPISEHNRLYWYRQTLGQGPEFLTYFQNEAQLEKSRLLSDRFSAERPKGSFSTLEIQRTEQGDSAMYLCASRQRTDSGNTIYFGEGSWLTVV.

Only a few counts were recorded for this clone. The chain uses TRBV5-1 and TRBJ1-2; no reliable D call. Trimming removed 1 base at V and 6 bases at J, with 10 bases between. The CDR3 runs 13 residues. Per the germline V gene, CDR1 is SGHRS and CDR2 is YFSETQ. The CDR3 protein is CASSLSREDGYTF. The CDR3 bases are TGCGCCAGCAGCTTGTCCAGAGAGGATGGCTACACCTTC.

This clone was seen many times. The V and J genes are TRBV3-1 and TRBJ1-5; 10 bases are shared with TRBD1. The CDR3 is 12 amino acids. The germline V gene encodes CDR1 LGHDT and CDR2 YNNKEL (reference sequence). The CDR3 sequence: CARTGGEQPQHF. The CDR3 DNA sequence: TGTGCGAGGACAGGGGGAGAACAGCCCCAGCATTTT.

Within the sample, this clone is medium-sized. This sequence joins TRBV5-5 and TRBJ2-7, with 8 bases identical to TRBD2. The CDR3 extends over 13 amino acids. V lost 7 bases, J lost 6 bases, and 9 bases stayed unmatched. CDR1 is SGHKS and CDR2 is YYEKEE in the germline V gene (reference sequence). The CDR3 region has the DNA TGTGCCAGCCATCGGACTAGCCCTCCCGAGCAGTACTTC. Amino acids: CASHRTSPPEQYF.

The rearrangement uses TRBV7-9 and TRBJ2-7, with D tentatively TRBD1 (5 bases). This CDR3 has 14 amino acids. From germline, CDR1 is SEHNR and CDR2 FQNEAQ (reference sequence). V was clipped by 5 bases and J by 7 bases, with 18 bases between them. CDR3 loop: CASSQGQQAEEQYF. The CDR3 region has the DNA TGTGCCAGCAGCCAGGGCCAGCAGGCAGAAGAGCAGTACTTC.

This clone appeared a few times. The gene calls are TRBV12-3 or TRBV12-4 and TRBJ2-1; 9 bases align to TRBD2. V shed 5 bases and J 1 base; nucleotides not matched to a gene: 3. There are 15 residues in the CDR3. The CDR3 region has the DNA TGTGCCAGCAGTAAGCGGGAGGCTTCCTACAATGAGCAGTTCTTC. Its translation is CASSKREASYNEQFF.

This chain joins TRBV13 and TRBJ1-6; TRBD1 aligns across 9 bases. V gave up 3 bases and J gave up 5 bases; unmatched junction bases: 14. The CDR3 covers 19 residues. CDR1 is PRHDT, CDR2 FYEKMQ, per germline (reference sequence). Here the CDR3 DNA reads TGTGCCAGCAGCTTTCGGGACAGGGTCGAGGAGTGGCATAATTCACCCCTCCACTTT. It codes for CASSFRDRVEEWHNSPLHF.

This clone was counted a few times. The V and J genes are TRBV27 and TRBJ2-7; D may be TRBD2 (5 bases). The CDR3 totals 15 residues. Germline-derived CDR1 and CDR2 are MNHEY and SMNVEV (reference sequence). V lost 2 bases and J lost 7, with 18 bases in between. CDR3 protein: CASSLQRAIAREQYF. Written as DNA, the CDR3 is TGTGCCAGCAGTTTACAACGGGCGATAGCGCGGGAGCAGTACTTC.

The gene calls are TRBV6-1 and TRBJ1-2, with TRBD1 matching over 7 bases. From germline, CDR1 is MNHNS and CDR2 SASEGT. The CDR3 spans 13 residues. Germline trimming cut 5 bases from V and 2 bases from J; bases unmatched to any gene: 2. CDR3 in amino acids: CASSPDRNYGYTF. DNA for the CDR3: TGTGCCAGCAGTCCGGACAGGAACTATGGCTACACCTTC.

The chain joins TRBV27 to TRBJ2-7; 16 nucleotides align to TRBD2. The CDR3 is 18 amino acids. CDR1 and CDR2 from the germline V gene are MNHEY and SMNVEV (reference sequence). V lost 5 bases, J lost 5 bases, and 12 bases stayed unmatched. CDR3 residues: CASSPLPGGTSGRDEQYF. The CDR3 region has the DNA TGTGCCAGCAGTCCACTCCCCGGTGGGACTAGCGGGAGGGACGAGCAGTACTTC.

By share, this clone ranks as medium-sized. This sequence joins TRBV27 and TRBJ2-1; TRBD1 agrees at 9 bases. The CDR3 has 17 residues. The ends lost 3 bases at V and 2 bases at J; junction bases unmatched: 8. Germline values: CDR1 MNHEY, CDR2 SMNVEV (reference sequence). The CDR3 nucleotides are TGTGCCAGCAGTTTTTCAACAGGGGGCCCCCCCTACAATGAGCAGTTCTTC. Its translation: CASSFSTGGPPYNEQFF.

This chain joins TRBV18 and TRBJ2-7, with D tentatively TRBD1 or TRBD2 (5 bases each). Looked up from germline, CDR1 is KGHSH and CDR2 is LQKENI. The length of the CDR3 is 15 residues. The V and J ends lost 3 bases and 6 bases respectively, with 18 bases between them. The CDR3 region has the DNA TGTGCCAGCTCACCGATACCGGGACCTCCTACCGAGCAGTACTTC. It specifies CASSPIPGPPTEQYF.

The chain combines TRBV30 with TRBJ1-2; 11 bases fit TRBD1. J gave up 7 bases and V 3 bases, and 4 bases lay outside the gene matches. The length of the CDR3 is 13 residues. Germline V gene sequence: CDR1 GTSNPN, CDR2 SVGIG (reference sequence). CDR3 residues: CAWREDRGLGYTF. The CDR3 region has the DNA TGTGCCTGGAGGGAGGACAGGGGGCTTGGCTACACCTTC.

This clone has just a few counts. The CDR3 sequence: CASSPEWAGGHEQYF. The CDR3 region has the DNA TGTGCCAGTAGTCCCGAATGGGCGGGAGGCCACGAGCAGTACTTC. The gene calls are TRBV19 and TRBJ2-7, with TRBD2 matching 8 bases. The germline CDR1 and CDR2 sequences are LNHDA and SQIVND (reference sequence). V trimming: 5 bases; J trimming: 5 bases; junction bases outside the gene matches: 11. The CDR3 consists of 15 residues.

This clone was seen repeatedly, ten times or more. V is TRBV15 and J is TRBJ2-1, with 10 bases fitting TRBD2. The germline gives CDR1 LNHNV, CDR2 YYDKDF (reference sequence). J was trimmed by 4 bases and V by 0 bases; bases with no gene match: 3. The CDR3 sequence is 16 residues long. CDR3 DNA sequence: TGTGCCACCAGCAGAGAATGGACTAGCGGATACAATGAGCAGTTCTTC. Protein sequence: CATSREWTSGYNEQFF.

By sample fraction, this clone is medium-sized. CDR3 coding DNA: TGTGCCAGCAGTTACAGTGCAGTCTCCTACAATGAGCAGTTCTTC. This translates into CASSYSAVSYNEQFF. The V gene is TRBV6-5, the J gene TRBJ2-1, with D unresolved. V was trimmed by 2 bases and J by 0 bases, leaving 8 bases between them. CDR1 MNHEY and CDR2 SVGAGI come from the germline V gene. The CDR3 sequence is 15 residues long.

This clone was seen a handful of times. The gene calls are TRBV27 and TRBJ2-7; D could derive from TRBD1 or TRBD2 (6 bases each). Trimming took off 6 bases at V and 1 base at J, with 19 bases between the two ends. The CDR3 spans 16 residues. Germline-derived CDR1 and CDR2 are MNHEY and SMNVEV (reference sequence). The CDR3: CASSTNLGGQSYEQYF. CDR3 sequence (DNA): TGTGCCAGCAGCACAAACCTGGGGGGACAATCCTACGAGCAGTACTTC.